Listed below are T cell receptor beta chains from one sample, sequenced in a study of blood T cell repertoires in COVID-19. Only in-frame clones appear in the TCRdb table, and some are missing; sequencing was by immunoSEQ multiplex PCR. This table holds fewer than 250,000 clones, 83% found once. The sample was PBMCs or T cells enriched from blood (not recorded which). The receptors stem from a woman in her 50s who had been exposed to COVID-19. CDR3s include the opening cysteine and the closing phenylalanine or tryptophan. D genes are given only for firm matches. The size entry is marked missing in some rows and otherwise reads once, few, many or a size class.

>TRBJ2-7|TRBD1|NA|TRBV6-6
CASSYMRTGNVYEQYF
TGTGCCAGCAGTTACATGAGGACAGGAAATGTTTACGAGCAGTACTTC
>TRBJ1-2|NA|NA|TRBV9
CASSPLALYSLGYTF
TGTGCCAGCAGCCCGCTTGCCCTATACAGCCTCGGCTACACCTTC
>TRBJ1-1|TRBD1|NA|TRBV5-4
CASSSRDRGRIAFF
TGTGCCAGCAGCTCCCGGGACAGGGGGCGAATAGCTTTCTTT
>TRBJ1-1|NA|few|TRBV7-9
CASSLQTGIAEAFF
TGTGCCAGCAGCTTACAGACAGGAATCGCTGAAGCTTTCTTT
>TRBJ2-7|NA|NA|TRBV18
CASSSKTTGSTPYEQYF
TGTGCCAGCTCATCTAAAACGACCGGGTCAACCCCCTACGAGCAGTACTTC
>TRBJ1-2|TRBD1|NA|TRBV19
CASKTTGTATYGYTF
TGTGCCAGTAAAACGACCGGGACAGCCACCTATGGCTACACCTTC
>TRBJ2-7|NA|NA|TRBV7-9
CASSLGGGATYEQYF
TGTGCCAGCAGCTTAGGTGGGGGGGCCACCTACGAGCAGTACTTC
>TRBJ2-1|TRBD2|NA|TRBV4-2
CAAGGPRLIF
TGTGCCGCGGGGGGGCCGAGGTTGATCTTC
>TRBJ1-5|NA|NA|TRBV16
CASSRESNSSPQHF
TGTGCCAGCAGTCGTGAATCAAACTCCTCGCCCCAGCATTTT
>TRBJ2-6|TRBD1|NA|TRBV6-2/TRBV6-3
CASSYAGQGLLAGANVLTF
TGTGCCAGCAGTTACGCGGGACAGGGGCTTTTGGCTGGGGCCAACGTCCTGACTTTC
>TRBJ2-1|NA|NA|TRBV28
CASSSDSLGYNEQFF
TGTGCCAGCAGTTCGGACAGTCTTGGATACAATGAGCAGTTCTTC
>TRBJ1-1|NA|NA|TRBV14
CASSQGHRHNTEAFF
TGTGCCAGCAGCCAAGGCCACAGGCATAACACTGAAGCTTTCTTT
>TRBJ1-2|NA|NA|TRBV19
CASSIRTDAINYGYTF
TGTGCCAGTAGTATCCGGACAGACGCCATTAACTATGGCTACACCTTC
>TRBJ2-1|TRBD2|NA|TRBV19
CASSPTPGLAGRNNEQFF
TGTGCCAGTAGTCCAACCCCGGGACTAGCGGGGCGAAACAATGAGCAGTTCTTC
>TRBJ1-2|NA|NA|TRBV7-8
CASSSRGDYGYTF
TGTGCCAGCAGCTCCCGGGGGGACTATGGCTACACCTTC
>TRBJ1-1|NA|NA|TRBV18
CASSPPGITEAFF
TGTGCCAGCTCACCTCCAGGGATCACTGAAGCTTTCTTT
>TRBJ2-3|TRBD2|NA|TRBV6-2/TRBV6-3
CASSYRGTSGSTDTQYF
TGTGCCAGCAGTTACCGTGGGACTAGCGGGAGCACAGATACGCAGTATTTT
>TRBJ1-1|TRBD1|NA|TRBV5-6
CASSYPTGKGTEAFF
TGTGCCAGCAGCTACCCGACAGGGAAGGGAACTGAAGCTTTCTTT
>TRBJ2-2|TRBD1|once|TRBV28
CASSFLGQGNTGELFF
TGTGCCAGCAGTTTTTTGGGACAGGGGAACACCGGGGAGCTGTTTTTT
>TRBJ1-6|TRBD1|NA|TRBV6-2/TRBV6-3
CASSYRDRGRSPLHF
TGTGCCAGCAGTTACCGGGACAGGGGGCGTTCACCCCTCCACTTT
>TRBJ2-3|TRBD2|NA|TRBV3-1/TRBV3-2
CASSPGLAGDPTDTQYF
TGTGCCAGCAGTCCGGGACTAGCGGGGGACCCCACAGATACGCAGTATTTT
>TRBJ1-5|NA|once|TRBV19
CASSTRGNQPQHF
TGTGCCAGTAGTACCCGGGGGAATCAGCCCCAGCATTTT
>TRBJ1-5|NA|NA|TRBV11-2
CASSLGTAASNQPQHF
TGTGCCAGCAGCCTGGGGACTGCTGCCAGCAATCAGCCCCAGCATTTT
>TRBJ1-2|NA|NA|TRBV6-6
CASTTGAGSSYGYTF
TGTGCCAGCACCACGGGCGCGGGGAGTAGCTATGGCTACACCTTC